This is a list of T cell receptor beta chains from one sample in a study of response to subunit inactivated influenza vaccine. Each CDR3 protein is one row after TCRdb ran MiXCR on the RT-PCR reads. The sample carries around 850,000 distinct CDR3 sequences, about 18% recorded once. The source was PBMCs from blood, collected 5 days after vaccination. The receptors shown here come from a man in his fifties or sixties who received an inactivated influenza vaccine. Both conserved end residues are trimmed from each CDR3. The order of the fields is clone size, V gene, CDR3 protein. Expanded clones get a size class; other rows say once, few or many, or leave the size out.

abundance: few; v_gene: TRBV7-2; CDR3aa: ASSLTWGTGELF
abundance: NA; v_gene: TRBV5-1; CDR3aa: ASGAGAVDTQY
abundance: NA; v_gene: TRBV12-2; CDR3aa: ASRLVLCQFLVPQY
abundance: many; v_gene: TRBV29-1; CDR3aa: SVGMSGITYNEQF
abundance: NA; v_gene: TRBV4-1; CDR3aa: ASSQVTSDTGELF
abundance: NA; v_gene: TRBV3-1; CDR3aa: ASSPSGGGEAF
abundance: few; v_gene: TRBV5-1; CDR3aa: ASSLAALSLSDGYT
abundance: once; v_gene: TRBV27; CDR3aa: ASSLLAGGPRNNEQF
abundance: NA; v_gene: TRBV9; CDR3aa: ASSVQAGNTGELF
abundance: few; v_gene: TRBV2; CDR3aa: ASSEPQGAGEQY
abundance: few; v_gene: TRBV4-3; CDR3aa: ASSQNTGGAATEAF
abundance: few; v_gene: TRBV7-2; CDR3aa: ASSSRTSGRHEQF
abundance: NA; v_gene: TRBV20-1; CDR3aa: SARAGDEAQY
abundance: NA; v_gene: TRBV5-1; CDR3aa: ASSLEGLGTGELF
abundance: NA; v_gene: TRBV9; CDR3aa: ASSVVPGGGNEQF
abundance: NA; v_gene: TRBV19; CDR3aa: ASSISQRETDTQY
abundance: NA; v_gene: TRBV21-1; CDR3aa: ASSKGVRFPSNEQF
abundance: few; v_gene: TRBV25-1; CDR3aa: ASSSLGDGENSPLH
abundance: NA; v_gene: TRBV7-9; CDR3aa: ASSGGTSEPRSETQY
abundance: NA; v_gene: TRBV6-5; CDR3aa: ASSYDSSSPLH
abundance: NA; v_gene: TRBV6-1; CDR3aa: ASSEVRTGSSNYGYT
abundance: NA; v_gene: TRBV4-2; CDR3aa: ASSQDELAGELF
abundance: NA; v_gene: TRBV6-5; CDR3aa: ASRGVLELF
abundance: few; v_gene: TRBV6-1; CDR3aa: ASSRQGFSYEQY